These 18 T cell receptor beta chains were all obtained from the same sample, sequenced in a study of cytomegalovirus exposure and HLA in healthy donors. Using immunoSEQ multiplex PCR, the repertoire was profiled, and TCRdb retains in-frame clones only, with some absent. Among over 250,000 clones listed, approximately 86% were seen once. Specimen: PBMCs. These receptors originate from a woman aged 18-30 years in good health and CMV-seronegative.

The rearrangement joins TRBV10-2 to TRBJ2-7; 9 bases align to TRBD2. The ends lost 5 bases at V and 1 base at J; junction bases unmatched: 0. The CDR3 extends over 13 amino acids. The germline gives CDR1 WSHSY, CDR2 SAAADI. CDR3 region: CASSSGGSYEQYF. CDR3 DNA sequence: TGCGCCAGCAGTAGCGGGGGGTCCTACGAGCAGTACTTC.

The chain joins TRBV25-1 to TRBJ2-7; TRBD1 is a possible D gene (6 bases). The germline CDR1 and CDR2 sequences are MGHDK and SYGVNS. The V gene lost 4 bases and the J gene lost 0 bases, with 16 bases spanning the gap. CDR3 length: 16 amino acids. The CDR3: CASSGWDIYNSYEQYF. CDR3 bases: TGTGCCAGCAGTGGTTGGGACATCTATAACTCCTACGAGCAGTACTTC.

This clone appeared a single time. The genes are TRBV2 and TRBJ2-1; 11 nucleotides agree with TRBD2. Germline CDR1 and CDR2: SNHLY and FYNNEI. Trimming took 7 bases from V and 8 from J; bases not matched to a gene: 13. CDR3 length: 16 residues. This CDR3 reads CASTPPLSGGADEQFF. The CDR3 bases are TGTGCCAGCACCCCACCCCTTAGCGGGGGGGCAGATGAGCAGTTCTTC. The full variable domain, completed using reference TRBV2 and TRBJ2-1, is EPEVTQTPSHQVTQMGQEVILRCVPISNHLYFYWYRQILGQKVEFLVSFYNNEISEKSEIFDDQFSVERPDGSNFTLKIRSTKLEDSAMYFCASTPPLSGGADEQFFGPGTRLTVL.

The rearrangement joins TRBV7-2 to TRBJ1-1, with D hard to call. The CDR3 length is 11 residues. Germline V gives CDR1 SGHTA, CDR2 FQGNSA. Trimming removed 11 bases from V and 4 bases from J, with 11 bases in between. The CDR3 sequence: CALTEGTEAFF. CDR3 coding DNA: TGTGCCCTCACCGAGGGCACTGAAGCTTTCTTT.

The rearrangement uses TRBV30 and TRBJ1-5, with D unresolved. The germline gives CDR1 GTSNPN, CDR2 SVGIG (reference sequence). This CDR3 spans 13 amino acids. Trimming stripped 0 bases from V and 5 bases from J, with 8 bases between. The CDR3 sequence: CAWSVAGYQPQHF. In DNA form, the CDR3 reads TGTGCCTGGAGTGTGGCAGGCTATCAGCCCCAGCATTTT.

This chain uses TRBV30 with TRBJ1-1, with unresolved D. CDR3 length: 11 residues. Trimming left V 3 bases short and J 7 bases short, with 9 bases between. CDR1 is GTSNPN and CDR2 is SVGIG in the germline V gene (reference sequence). The CDR3 coding sequence is TGTGCCTGGAGAGAGGGAGGTGAAGCTTTCTTT. Its translation: CAWREGGEAFF.

The V and J genes are TRBV7-8 and TRBJ1-5; TRBD1 might be the D (6 bases). Germline-derived CDR1 and CDR2 are SGHVS and FQNEAQ. The length of the CDR3 is 16 residues. Trimming took off 7 bases at V and 1 base at J, with 17 bases between the two ends. The CDR3 coding sequence is TGTGCCAGCACCTTGGGTCGGACAGAGAGCAATCAGCCCCAGCATTTT. Amino acids: CASTLGRTESNQPQHF. Filled out from reference TRBV7-8 and TRBJ1-5, the complete variable domain reads GAGVSQSPRYKVAKRGQDVALRCDPISGHVSLFWYQQALGQGPEFLTYFQNEAQLDKSGLPSDRFFAERPEGSVSTLKIQRTQQEDSAVYLCASTLGRTESNQPQHFGDGTRLSIL.

The chain uses TRBV6-1 and TRBJ2-3; no reliable D call. This CDR3 is built from 14 residues. Germline CDR1 reads MNHNS; CDR2 reads SASEGT. Trimming removed 11 bases at V and 0 bases at J, with 15 bases between. The CDR3 protein is CASARKYSTDTQYF. The CDR3 nucleotides are TGTGCCTCAGCGAGGAAGTATAGCACAGATACGCAGTATTTT.

This clone is a singleton in its sample. The genes are TRBV5-4 and TRBJ2-2; 8 bases agree with TRBD1. The V gene end was trimmed by 4 bases and the J gene end by 4 bases; junction bases not matched to a gene: 6. The CDR3 loop spans 15 amino acids. Germline assignment: CDR1 SGHNT and CDR2 YYREEE (reference sequence). The CDR3 sequence: CASSLGTGRTGELFF. The CDR3 bases are TGTGCCAGCAGCCTGGGGACAGGCCGCACCGGGGAGCTGTTTTTT.

The chain uses TRBV5-1 and TRBJ1-1; 8 bases align to TRBD1. The CDR3 sequence is 13 residues long. Germline lookup yields CDR1 SGHRS and CDR2 YFSETQ. Trimming took 7 bases from V and 1 from J; bases not matched to a gene: 3. Here the CDR3 reads CASHQGANTEAFF. The CDR3 nucleotides read TGCGCCAGCCACCAGGGGGCGAACACTGAAGCTTTCTTT.

The chain recombines TRBV4-3 with TRBJ1-4; D is perhaps TRBD1 (5 bases). V was pared by 3 bases and J by 3 bases, with 20 bases between. CDR3 length equals 18 residues. Germline loops: CDR1 LGHNA, CDR2 YSLEER. The CDR3 DNA is TGCGCCAGCAGCCAGGGTGATACAGCAGGGATGGCTAATGAAAAACTGTTTTTT. This gives the protein CASSQGDTAGMANEKLFF.

This clone was observed a handful of times. The CDR3 here is CASSYQGWNEQYF. CDR3 DNA: TGTGCCAGCAGCTACCAGGGCTGGAACGAGCAGTACTTC. The chain uses TRBV13 and TRBJ2-7, with a tentative D call TRBD1 (5 bases). The germline V gene has CDR1 PRHDT and CDR2 FYEKMQ (reference sequence). The V end lost 4 bases, the J end lost 5 bases, and 12 bases lay between the germline ends. There are 13 residues in the CDR3.

The chain has TRBV18 and TRBJ2-1; 12 bases match TRBD2. This CDR3 contains 15 residues. CDR1 and CDR2 (germline): KGHSH, LQKENI. V lost 6 bases and J lost 6; bases outside the gene matches: 6. This chain's CDR3 is CASSHPSGGVNEQFF. For the CDR3, the DNA is TGTGCCAGCTCCCACCCTAGCGGGGGGGTCAATGAGCAGTTCTTC.

The chain is built from TRBV11-2 and TRBJ2-7, with D possibly being TRBD2 (5 bases). CDR1 is SGHAT and CDR2 is FQNNGV in the germline V gene. The germline V and J ends were trimmed by 1 base and 7 bases, with 14 bases remaining between them. The CDR3 covers 14 residues. The CDR3 spells CASSLALEVGEQYF. CDR3 coding DNA: TGTGCCAGCAGCTTAGCCCTGGAGGTCGGAGAGCAGTACTTC.

The chain is built from TRBV28 and TRBJ2-3, with a possible D match to TRBD1 (6 bases). CDR1 MDHEN and CDR2 SYDVKM come from the germline V gene. This CDR3 spans 18 amino acids. With 10 bases removed from V and 4 bases from J, the gap between germline ends came to 30 bases. CDR3 sequence reads: CATHTLARSGEFADTQYF. The CDR3 bases are TGTGCCACCCATACTTTGGCACGGTCAGGGGAATTCGCAGATACGCAGTATTTT.

On this clone: Other DNA sequences within the sample encode an identical CDR3. The V call is TRBV6-5, the J call TRBJ1-2; D is perhaps TRBD1 (6 bases). The CDR3 covers 14 residues. Germline assignment: CDR1 MNHEY and CDR2 SVGAGI. Trimming took 0 bases from V and 2 from J, leaving 7 bases between them. The CDR3 is CASSYSGQNYGYTF. In nucleotides, the CDR3 is TGTGCCAGCAGTTACTCAGGACAGAACTATGGCTACACCTTC.

The chain employs TRBV7-6 and TRBJ1-1; D remains unclear. This CDR3 region has 16 residues. Deletions cut 3 bases from V and 0 bases from J, with 14 bases between. Germline CDR1 reads SGHVS; CDR2 reads FNYEAQ. CDR3 bases: TGTGCCAGCAGCTTGGAAGGTAGACTGATGAACACTGAAGCTTTCTTT. Translation: CASSLEGRLMNTEAFF.

The V and J genes are TRBV6-6 and TRBJ2-1, with TRBD1 as a possible D gene (6 bases). Germline lookup yields CDR1 MNHNY and CDR2 SVGAGI (reference sequence). The length of the CDR3 is 15 residues. The V end lost 0 bases, the J end lost 8 bases, and 14 bases lay between the germline ends. CDR3 residues: CASSYSKGEWYEQFF. The CDR3, as DNA: TGTGCCAGCAGTTACTCCAAGGGGGAATGGTATGAGCAGTTCTTC.